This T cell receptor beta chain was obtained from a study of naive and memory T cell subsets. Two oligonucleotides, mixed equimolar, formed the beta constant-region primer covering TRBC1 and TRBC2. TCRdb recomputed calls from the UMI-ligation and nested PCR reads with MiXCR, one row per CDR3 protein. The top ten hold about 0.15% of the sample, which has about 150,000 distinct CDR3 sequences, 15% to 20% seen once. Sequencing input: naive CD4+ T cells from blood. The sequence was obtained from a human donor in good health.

The CDR3 spells CASSPGDRPNQPQHF. The CDR3 coding sequence is TGTGCCAGCAGCCCTGGGGACAGACCGAATCAGCCCCAGCATTTT. The chain links TRBV5-4 to TRBJ1-5; TRBD1 matches at 7 bases. The CDR3 sequence is 15 residues long. Germline CDR1 reads SGHNT; CDR2 reads YYREEE (reference sequence). The V and J ends lost 4 bases and 4 bases, in that order; junction bases with no gene match: 8.